What follows describes a single TCR beta chain. The clone's antigen remains unknown. It has no much larger one-base neighbor in the sample; base qualities were not kept. The cysteine opens and the phenylalanine closes a CDR3 of 16 amino acids. Only the CDR3 part of the read is kept: 48 bases, read in frame from the first base. Trimming leaves V shorter by 3 bases and J shorter by 0 bases, with the junction holding 5 bases beyond the gene matches. The CDR1 and CDR2 encoded by the germline V gene are KGHSH and LQKENI. This sample is part of a study of CD4 T cells in relation to SARS-CoV-2 and coronaviruses (dated by TCRdb to the early 2020s). In terms of the full investigation: In the ViraFEST assay, PBMCs were cultured with antigen for 10 days, after which TCR beta CDR3s were sequenced to identify clonal expansions specific to the antigen. An HIV-1 Nef peptide pool or a no-peptide culture served as the negative reference condition. Patient-derived lymphoblastoid cell lines were used to map the HLA restriction of shared crossreactive spike epitopes. The study assessed, at the TCR clonotype level, memory CD4+ T cell crossreactivity between SARS-CoV-2 and common cold coronavirus spike proteins. The Adaptive Biotechnologies TCR-sequencing kit was used to sequence samples from a few pre-COVID donors and the naive versus memory experiments, whereas other data were Illumina-based. A different TCR-beta assay, based on Illumina, was used to sequence expansion assays from other donors in the study.

CD4+ T cells from unexposed donors were collected before the COVID-19 pandemic (2011-2018). After less than eleven days of culture, CD4+ T cells were isolated with the EasySep CD4+ T cell isolation kit. As far as cell numbers permitted, CD4+ T cells from unexposed donors were tested for reactivity against SARS-CoV-2 S and N as well as four spike pools from common cold coronaviruses. Approximately 2.1 million PBMCs per well were cultured in IMDM with roughly 5% human AB serum and approximately 9.5 IU/ml IL-2. Half of the culture medium was replaced with fresh IL-2-containing medium on days 3 and 7. Each peptide culture condition was generally run in triplicate replicate wells. Leukapheresis product for the unexposed donors was bought commercially. PBMCs were isolated from leukapheresis product or whole blood by Ficoll-Paque PLUS gradient centrifugation. The PBMCs went either fresh into the expansion assay or into cryopreservation at -140 degrees C. The QIAamp Micro DNA Kit was used to extract genomic DNA from the CD4+ T cells.

What the work shows at the level of the full study, not this receptor alone: Memory CD4+ clonotypes crossrecognizing SARS-CoV-2 and at least one common cold coronavirus spike were found in approximately 65% of donors. Crossreactive clones showed significantly weaker SARS-CoV-2-driven expansion than monoreactive clones, consistent with antigenic imprinting. Small numbers of patients and of tested TCRs were a limitation of the study. Crossreactivity analysis was centred on spike protein, so crossreactivity against other viral proteins was not assessed. Because no donor provided both pre-pandemic and post-infection samples, tracing the source of pre-existing responses was limited.

The library was generated by the immunoSEQ multiplex PCR assay. For the original study's pipeline: During preprocessing, nonproductive sequences were removed, along with CDR3s that did not begin with C, did not end with F or W, or were shorter than 7 amino acids. The MANAFEST web app identified antigen-specific clonotypes based on expansion compared with the reference and other culture wells. A clone was considered positive if the clone showed significant expansion compared with the reference culture in 2 of 3 replicate wells at an FDR below 0.05. For a clone to be considered positive, significant expansion relative to all other tandem wells and an odds ratio above 5 were also required. After three terminal residues were trimmed from each end, CDR3 homology was quantified as pairwise Levenshtein distance using the stringdist R package. The table was pulled from immuneACCESS by TCRdb, which kept in-frame rearrangements only. Such tables lose some clones; where checked, under half of the loss comes from unresolved V genes, and the rest has no known cause. V and J calls and clone size are copied from that table; D and trimming were computed from the DNA. This sample is represented by about 26,000 clones; around 73% of them were singletons. The ten largest clonotypes hold 20% to 25% of the sample.

The receptor's source is a human donor in good health. The sequencing sample was made of CD4+ T cells from PBMCs, cultured in vitro. The V and J genes are TRBV18 and TRBJ2-4; the junction holds 7 bases that match TRBD1. The nucleotide sequence reads as follows: TGTGCCAGCTCACCGCCGGACAGGTTAGCCAAAAACATTCAGTACTTC. It is translated as CASSPPDRLAKNIQYF.